This paragraph reports one T cell receptor (beta chain). This entry comes from a study of blood T cell repertoires in COVID-19. About the research overall: The study drew acute and convalescent COVID-19 samples from the United States, Italy and Spain.

The V end lost 5 bases, the J end lost 1 base, and 7 bases lay between the germline ends. Germline V lookup: CDR1 SGHAT, CDR2 FQDESV (reference sequence). There are 13 residues in the CDR3. The method was immunoSEQ multiplex PCR; TCRdb's version includes in-frame clones alone and lacks a portion of them. The data show 200,000 to 250,000 clones, roughly 83% seen once. The clonotype comes from a woman in her 70s with active or convalescent COVID-19. Input material: peripheral blood. V usage is TRBV11-1 and J usage is TRBJ2-3; unclear D gene. The CDR3 nucleotides are TGTGCCAGCAGCCCCCGGGGCACAGATACGCAGTATTTT. It encodes CASSPRGTDTQYF.